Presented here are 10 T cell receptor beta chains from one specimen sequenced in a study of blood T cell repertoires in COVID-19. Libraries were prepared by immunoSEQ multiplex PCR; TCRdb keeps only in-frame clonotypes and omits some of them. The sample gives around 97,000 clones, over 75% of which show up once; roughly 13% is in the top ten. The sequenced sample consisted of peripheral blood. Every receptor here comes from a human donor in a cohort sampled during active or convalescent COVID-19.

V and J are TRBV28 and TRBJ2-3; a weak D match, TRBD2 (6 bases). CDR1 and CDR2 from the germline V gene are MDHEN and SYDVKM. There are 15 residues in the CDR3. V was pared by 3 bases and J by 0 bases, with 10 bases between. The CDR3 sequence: CASSFQGGSTDTQYF. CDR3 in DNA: TGTGCCAGCAGTTTCCAGGGAGGTAGCACAGATACGCAGTATTTT.

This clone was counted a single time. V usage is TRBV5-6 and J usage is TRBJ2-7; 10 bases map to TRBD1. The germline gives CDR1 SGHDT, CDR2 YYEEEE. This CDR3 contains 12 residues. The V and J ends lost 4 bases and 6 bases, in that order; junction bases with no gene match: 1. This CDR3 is CASSRTGGEQYF. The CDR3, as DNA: TGTGCCAGCAGCCGGACAGGGGGCGAGCAGTACTTC.

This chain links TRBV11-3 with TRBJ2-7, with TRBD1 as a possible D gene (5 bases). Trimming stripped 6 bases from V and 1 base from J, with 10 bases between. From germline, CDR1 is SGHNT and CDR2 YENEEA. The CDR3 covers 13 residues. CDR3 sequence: CASSIQGSYEQYF. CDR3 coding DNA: TGTGCCAGCAGTATCCAGGGTTCCTACGAGCAGTACTTC.

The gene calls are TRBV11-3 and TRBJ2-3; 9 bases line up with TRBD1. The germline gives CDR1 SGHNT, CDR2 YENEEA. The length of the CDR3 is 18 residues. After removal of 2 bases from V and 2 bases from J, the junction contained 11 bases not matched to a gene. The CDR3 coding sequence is TGTGCCAGCAGCTTACTCGGGACAGGGAGAGGCCCCACAGATACGCAGTATTTT. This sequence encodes CASSLLGTGRGPTDTQYF.

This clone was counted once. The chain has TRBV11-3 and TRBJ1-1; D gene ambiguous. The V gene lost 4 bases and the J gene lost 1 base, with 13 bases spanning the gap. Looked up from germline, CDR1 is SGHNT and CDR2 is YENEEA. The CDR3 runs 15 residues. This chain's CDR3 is CASSSRGSGNTEAFF. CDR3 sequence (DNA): TGTGCCAGCAGCTCAAGAGGGTCGGGGAACACTGAAGCTTTCTTT.

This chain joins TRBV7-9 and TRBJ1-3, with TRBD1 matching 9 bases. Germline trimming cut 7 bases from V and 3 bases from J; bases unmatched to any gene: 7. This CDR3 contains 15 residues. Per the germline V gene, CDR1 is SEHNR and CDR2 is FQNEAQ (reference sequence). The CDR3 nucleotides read TGTGCCAGCATCACAGGGGGCCTAGATGGAAACACCATATATTTT. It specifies CASITGGLDGNTIYF. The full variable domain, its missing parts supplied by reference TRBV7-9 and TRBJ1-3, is DTGVSQNPRHKITKRGQNVTFRCDPISEHNRLYWYRQTLGQGPEFLTYFQNEAQLEKSRLLSDRFSAERPKGSFSTLEIQRTEQGDSAMYLCASITGGLDGNTIYFGEGSWLTVV.

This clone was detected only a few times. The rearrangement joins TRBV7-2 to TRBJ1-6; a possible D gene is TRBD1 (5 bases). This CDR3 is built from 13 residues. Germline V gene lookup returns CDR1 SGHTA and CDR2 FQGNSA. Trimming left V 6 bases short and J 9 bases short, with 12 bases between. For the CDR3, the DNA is TGTGCCAGCAGGACCTCAGGGTCTTCACCCCTCCACTTT. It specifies CASRTSGSSPLHF.

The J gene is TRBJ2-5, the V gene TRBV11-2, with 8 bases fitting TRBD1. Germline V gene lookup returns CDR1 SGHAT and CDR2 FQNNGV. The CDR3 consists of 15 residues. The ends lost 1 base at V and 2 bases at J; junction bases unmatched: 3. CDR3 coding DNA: TGTGCCAGCAGCTTAGGGGACAGGCTTCAAGAGACCCAGTACTTC. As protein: CASSLGDRLQETQYF.

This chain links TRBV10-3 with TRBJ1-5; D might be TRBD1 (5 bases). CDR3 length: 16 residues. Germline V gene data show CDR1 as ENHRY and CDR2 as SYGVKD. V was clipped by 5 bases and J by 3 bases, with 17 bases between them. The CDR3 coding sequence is TGTGCCATCAGTCCGCAGCCGACAGCTCTCAATCAGCCCCAGCATTTT. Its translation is CAISPQPTALNQPQHF.

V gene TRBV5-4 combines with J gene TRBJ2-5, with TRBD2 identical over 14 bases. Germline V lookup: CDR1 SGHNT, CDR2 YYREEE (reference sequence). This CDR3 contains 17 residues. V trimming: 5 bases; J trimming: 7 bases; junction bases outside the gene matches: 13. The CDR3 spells CASSSNPGLAGVGTQYF. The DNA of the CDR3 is TGTGCCAGCAGTTCAAACCCGGGACTAGCGGGGGTTGGGACCCAGTACTTC.